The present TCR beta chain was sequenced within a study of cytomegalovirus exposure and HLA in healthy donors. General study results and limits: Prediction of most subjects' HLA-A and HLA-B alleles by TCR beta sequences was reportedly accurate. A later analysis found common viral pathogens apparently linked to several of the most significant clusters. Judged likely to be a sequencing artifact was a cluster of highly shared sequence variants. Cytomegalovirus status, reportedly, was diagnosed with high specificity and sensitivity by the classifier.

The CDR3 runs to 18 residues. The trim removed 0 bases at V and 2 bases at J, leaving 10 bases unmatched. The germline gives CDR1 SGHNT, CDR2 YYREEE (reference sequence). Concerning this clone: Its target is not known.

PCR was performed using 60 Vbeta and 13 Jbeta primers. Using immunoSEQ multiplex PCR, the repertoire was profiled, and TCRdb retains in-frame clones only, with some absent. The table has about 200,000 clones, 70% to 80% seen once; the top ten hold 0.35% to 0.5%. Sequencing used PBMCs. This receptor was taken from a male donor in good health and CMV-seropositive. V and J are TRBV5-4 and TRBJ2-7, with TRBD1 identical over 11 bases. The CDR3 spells CASSLDFGTGQGAYEQYF. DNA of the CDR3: TGTGCCAGCAGCTTGGACTTCGGTACGGGACAGGGGGCCTACGAGCAGTACTTC.